This T cell receptor beta chain is drawn from a study of control samples from healthy donors and cancer patients. In germline, CDR1 is SNHLY, CDR2 FYNNEI. This CDR3 has 16 amino acids. V lost 2 bases and J 4 bases, leaving 15 bases between the germline ends. The protocol was immunoSEQ multiplex PCR, while the TCRdb copy is restricted to in-frame clones and leaves out a portion. This table has 90,000 to 110,000 clones, approximately 90% appearing once. The sequence came from a woman aged 50 to 65 in good health. The chain is built from TRBV2 and TRBJ1-5, with D possibly TRBD1 on 6 matching bases. The specimen sequenced was blood. Here the CDR3 reads CASSERGTELNQPQHF. The CDR3 bases are TGTGCCAGCAGTGAAAGGGGGACGGAATTAAATCAGCCCCAGCATTTT.